The entry below gives a single T cell receptor (beta chain) sequence along with its context. Its antigen is not identified. V lost 1 base to trimming and J lost 2 bases, with 6 bases between them. This CDR3 is built from 13 residues. CDR1 SEHNR and CDR2 FQNEAQ come from the germline V gene (reference sequence). The sample is drawn from a study of OX40 agonist ivuxolimab in advanced cancers. Study results and limitations: Partly responding patients at 0.1-3.0 mg/kg showed some of the smallest clonal expansion.

The assay was immunoSEQ multiplex PCR, and TCRdb's table has in-frame clones only and misses some. The sample has more than 60,000 clones; around 94% are singletons. V gene TRBV7-9 combines with J gene TRBJ2-7; D not resolved. This sequence was found in an adult with an advanced solid tumor such as melanoma, head and neck, liver or kidney cancer. The starting material was CD4+ or CD8+ T cells sorted from blood, obtained in a trial of the OX40 agonist ivuxolimab. CDR3 bases: TGTGCCAGCAGCTTAGAGGCAGCCTACGAGCAGTACTTC. Translating it yields CASSLEAAYEQYF.